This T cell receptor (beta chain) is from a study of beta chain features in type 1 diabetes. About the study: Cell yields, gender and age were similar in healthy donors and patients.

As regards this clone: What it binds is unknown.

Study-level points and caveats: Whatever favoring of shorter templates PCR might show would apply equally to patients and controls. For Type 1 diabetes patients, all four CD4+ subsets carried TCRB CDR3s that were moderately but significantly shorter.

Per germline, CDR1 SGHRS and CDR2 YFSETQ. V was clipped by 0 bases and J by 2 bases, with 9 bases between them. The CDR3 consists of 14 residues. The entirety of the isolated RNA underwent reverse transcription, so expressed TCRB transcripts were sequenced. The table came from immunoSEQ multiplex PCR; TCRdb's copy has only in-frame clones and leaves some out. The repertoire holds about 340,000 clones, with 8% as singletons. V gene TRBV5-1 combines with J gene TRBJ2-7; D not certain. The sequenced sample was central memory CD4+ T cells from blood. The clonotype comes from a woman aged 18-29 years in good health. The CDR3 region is CASSLDDTPYEQYF. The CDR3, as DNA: TGCGCCAGCAGCTTGGACGATACTCCCTACGAGCAGTACTTC.